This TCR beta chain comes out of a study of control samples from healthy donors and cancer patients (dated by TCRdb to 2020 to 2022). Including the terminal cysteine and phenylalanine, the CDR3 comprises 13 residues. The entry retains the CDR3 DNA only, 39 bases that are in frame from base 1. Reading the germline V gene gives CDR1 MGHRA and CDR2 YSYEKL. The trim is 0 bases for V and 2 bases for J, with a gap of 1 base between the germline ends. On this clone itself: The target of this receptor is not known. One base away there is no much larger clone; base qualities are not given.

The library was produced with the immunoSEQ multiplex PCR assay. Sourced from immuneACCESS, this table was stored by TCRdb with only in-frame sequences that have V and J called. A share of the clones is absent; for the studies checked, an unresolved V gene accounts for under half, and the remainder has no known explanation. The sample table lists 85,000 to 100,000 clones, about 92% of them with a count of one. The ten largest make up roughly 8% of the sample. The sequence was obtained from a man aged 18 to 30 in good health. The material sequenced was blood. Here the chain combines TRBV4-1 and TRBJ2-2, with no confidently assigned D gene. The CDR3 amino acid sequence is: CASSQDNTGELFF. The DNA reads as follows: TGCGCCAGCAGCCAAGACAACACCGGGGAGCTGTTTTTT.